This T cell receptor (beta chain) was sequenced in a study of blood T cell repertoires in COVID-19. Study information: What the recovered Cohort 3 donors had was two negative PCRs, clearance, or symptom resolution.

Participants, about 18 to 95 years old, spanned about two dozen US areas. In assigning cohorts, the study relied on participant-reported clinical history. As handled by the study authors: Estimation of nucleated cell counts relied on the amplification of reference gene primers. Sequenced by immunoSEQ multiplex PCR; TCRdb stores in-frame clones only, minus some. The V and J calls and the clone size are those of that table, but D and trimming were determined from the DNA. Here the sample spans about 170,000 clones, around 80% being singletons. The sequence came from an older woman in a cohort exposed to, infected with or recovered from COVID-19 (not recorded which). Sequencing input: PBMCs or T cells enriched from blood (not recorded which).

The CDR3 DNA sequence: TGTGCCACCAGCAGAGATGGGACTTTTCAAGAGACCCAGTACTTC. Protein: CATSRDGTFQETQYF. The chain employs TRBV15 and TRBJ2-5, with D possibly matching TRBD2 (6 bases). The germline V gene has CDR1 LNHNV and CDR2 YYDKDF (reference sequence). Trimming took 0 bases from V and 2 from J, leaving 10 bases between them. The CDR3 runs to 15 residues.